This passage covers 11 T cell receptor beta chains from one sample sequenced in a study of Graves' ophthalmopathy and Graves' hyperthyroidism (dated by TCRdb to 2016 to 2019). Sequencing took place on an Illumina HiSeq 2000. For repertoire sequencing, TCR beta CDR3 regions were amplified from RNA transcripts. HTBI primers and the Qiagen OneStep RT-PCR kit were used in a first-round RT-PCR, which was followed by a second-round multiplex PCR, size selection and purification. TCRdb trimmed public reads at Q25 via fastp, called clones via MiXCR and kept in-frame beta chains. Rows are combined by CDR3 protein, so each entry shows the most common genes and DNA. The sample contains approximately 410,000 distinct CDR3 sequences, less than 20% of them found a single time. Approximately 7% of the sample belongs to the ten largest clones. The specimen was peripheral blood. The receptors derive from a woman younger than 35 with stable Graves' hyperthyroidism. Donor details come from another sample of the same person, matched by shared clones.

There are many counts of this clonotype. V gene TRBV29-1 combines with J gene TRBJ2-2; possible D gene TRBD2, 6 bases. Trimming left V 6 bases short and J 8 bases short, with 7 bases between. Germline-derived CDR1 and CDR2 are SQVTM and ANQGSEA. The CDR3 totals 10 residues. CDR3 region: CSVGTGELFF. CDR3 nucleotide sequence: TGCAGCGTCGGGACTGGGGAGCTGTTTTTT.

A remark on this clonotype: One end of the junction fails to match germline, which may point to a read error. The genes are TRBV13 and TRBJ1-1; no reliable D call. The germline CDR1 and CDR2 sequences are PRHDT and FYEKMQ (reference sequence). The CDR3 is 13 amino acids. CDR3 amino acids: CASSLVRNTEALF. CDR3 coding DNA: TGTGCCAGCAGCTTAGTTCGGAACACTGAAGCTTTGTTT.

This clonotype appeared many times. The rearrangement joins TRBV11-1 to TRBJ2-5; D is perhaps TRBD1 or TRBD2 (5 bases each). Germline V CDR1 and CDR2: SGHAT, FQDESV (reference sequence). V was pared by 1 base and J by 2 bases, with 14 bases between. The CDR3 extends over 16 amino acids. CDR3 nucleotides: TGTGCCAGCAGCTTAGAGGCGACGGGGCGGCAAGAGACCCAGTACTTC. Its translation: CASSLEATGRQETQYF. The entire variable domain, with the rest obtained from reference TRBV11-1 and TRBJ2-5, is as follows: EAEVAQSPRYKITEKSQAVAFWCDPISGHATLYWYRQILGQGPELLVQFQDESVVDDSQLPKDRFSAERLKGVDSTLKIQPAELGDSAMYLCASSLEATGRQETQYFGPGTRLLVL.

This clonotype was seen only once. V and J are TRBV4-1 and TRBJ2-5; 15 nucleotides align to TRBD2. V lost 0 bases and J lost 5; bases outside the gene matches: 4. The germline CDR1 and CDR2 sequences are MGHRA and YSYEKL. The CDR3 has 17 residues. This chain's CDR3 is CASSQEWTSGGAETQYF. CDR3 coding DNA: TGCGCCAGCAGCCAAGAGTGGACTAGCGGGGGGGCCGAGACCCAGTACTTC.

This clonotype was counted many times. This chain links TRBV9 with TRBJ1-1, with 7 bases fitting TRBD1. The germline V gene encodes CDR1 SGDLS and CDR2 YYNGEE. The V gene end was trimmed by 3 bases and the J gene end by 5 bases; junction bases not matched to a gene: 7. The CDR3 covers 14 residues. The CDR3 nucleotides are TGTGCCAGCAGCGCAGGGGGTAGTTTTACTGAAGCTTTCTTT. The encoded protein is CASSAGGSFTEAFF.

The V gene is TRBV19, the J gene TRBJ1-1, with a weak D call TRBD1 (5 bases). This CDR3 comprises 16 residues. Trimming removed 7 bases from V and 4 bases from J, with 22 bases in between. The germline gives CDR1 LNHDA, CDR2 SQIVND (reference sequence). CDR3 DNA sequence: TGTGCCAGTACTTTAACGGCGGCAGGGTTCGGCACTGAAGCTTTCTTT. This gives the protein CASTLTAAGFGTEAFF.

This clonotype was counted a few times. The chain carries TRBV6-1 and TRBJ1-5; D possibly corresponds to TRBD1 (6 bases). Germline V lookup: CDR1 MNHNS, CDR2 SASEGT. The CDR3 contains 17 residues. Trimming took 4 bases from V and 0 from J, leaving 16 bases between them. This chain's CDR3 is CASSGGGYRVSNQPQHF. CDR3 sequence (DNA): TGTGCCAGCAGTGGGGGGGGATACAGGGTTAGCAATCAGCCCCAGCATTTT.

This clonotype was seen many times. CDR3 bases: TGTGCCAGCACGGGGAGGGCTGGAAACACCATATATTTT. It translates to CASTGRAGNTIYF. This rearrangement joins TRBV12-3 or TRBV12-4 to TRBJ1-3, with D uncertain. The CDR3 has 13 amino acids. Trimming removed 7 bases from V and 2 bases from J, with 9 bases in between.

This clonotype was seen repeatedly, ten times or more. The V and J genes are TRBV20-1 and TRBJ2-5; TRBD1 might be the D (6 bases). V was pared by 4 bases and J by 0 bases, with 18 bases between. The CDR3 runs to 16 residues. CDR1 is DFQATT and CDR2 is SNEGSKA in the germline V gene (reference sequence). The CDR3 loop is CSATWGLAEYQETQYF. CDR3 bases: TGCAGTGCTACCTGGGGGCTAGCCGAATACCAAGAGACCCAGTACTTC.

Ten or more counts support this clonotype. The chain links TRBV6-2 or TRBV6-3 to TRBJ2-7, with a possible D match to TRBD2 (5 bases). V was trimmed by 7 bases and J by 1 base, leaving 14 bases between them. Germline-derived CDR1 and CDR2 are MNHEY and SVGEGT. The CDR3 spans 14 residues. The DNA for the CDR3 is TGTGCCAGCACCTTCGGACTGGGGTCCTACGAGCAGTACTTC. As protein: CASTFGLGSYEQYF.

J is TRBJ1-1 and V is TRBV6-1; possible D gene TRBD1, 5 bases. The better agreement between TRBJ1-6 and the DNA end casts doubt on the J call. The CDR3 covers 14 residues. Germline V lookup: CDR1 MNHNS, CDR2 SASEGT. As DNA, the CDR3 is TGTGCCAGCAGTACGGGGCCGTATAATTCACCCCTCCACTTT. It encodes CASSTGPYNSPLHF.